The 21 T cell receptor beta chains given below trace back to one sample, sequenced in a study of T cells in Graves' hyperthyroidism and ophthalmopathy. Researchers amplified the TCR beta CDR3 regions from RNA transcripts. With the HTBI primer set, the TCR CDR3 went through a first round of RT-PCR. MiXCR, run by TCRdb on the multiplex PCR reads, gives a single entry per CDR3 protein. The sample contains about 250,000 distinct CDR3 sequences, 12% to 15% of which appear only once. Specimen: blood. These TCRs come from a woman in her forties or fifties with Graves' hyperthyroidism that later progressed to Graves' ophthalmopathy.

This clonotype was counted at least ten times. The rearrangement joins TRBV28 to TRBJ2-5; D not resolved. There are 13 residues in the CDR3. CDR1 is MDHEN, CDR2 SYDVKM, per germline. The V gene lost 6 bases and the J gene lost 5 bases, with 13 bases spanning the gap. The CDR3 bases are TGTGCCAGCAGCCCAAACCATGGGGAGACCCAGTACTTC. Encoded protein: CASSPNHGETQYF.

This clonotype was counted between two and nine times. The genes are TRBV6-1 and TRBJ1-1; a possible D gene is TRBD1 (5 bases). V shed 6 bases and J shed 1 base, with 12 bases lying between them. The germline V gene has CDR1 MNHNS and CDR2 SASEGT. The CDR3 extends over 14 amino acids. Written as DNA, the CDR3 is TGTGCCAGCAGCCCTTTGGGGGGGAACACTGAAGCTTTCTTT. Its translation is CASSPLGGNTEAFF.

This clonotype was seen at least ten times. V usage is TRBV28 and J usage is TRBJ1-1, with 7 positions matching TRBD1. In germline, CDR1 is MDHEN, CDR2 SYDVKM. Trimming took 8 bases from V and 7 from J; bases not matched to a gene: 7. The CDR3 totals 12 residues. CDR3 protein: CASGQDNGEAFF. As DNA, the CDR3 is TGTGCCAGCGGACAGGACAATGGTGAAGCTTTCTTT. The whole variable domain, filled in from reference TRBV28 and TRBJ1-1, reads DVKVTQSSRYLVKRTGEKVFLECVQDMDHENMFWYRQDPGLGLRLIYFSYDVKMKEKGDIPEGYSVSREKKERFSLILESASTNQTSMYLCASGQDNGEAFFGQGTRLTVV.

Ten or more counts support this clonotype. This chain links TRBV18 with TRBJ1-3; a weak D match, TRBD1 (6 bases). The V end lost 1 base, the J end lost 2 bases, and 12 bases lay between the germline ends. This CDR3 has 16 amino acids. CDR1 is KGHSH and CDR2 is LQKENI in the germline V gene. The CDR3 DNA is TGTGCCAGCTCACCACGAGGCAGGGGTGCTGGAAACACCATATATTTT. This codes for CASSPRGRGAGNTIYF.

V usage is TRBV19 and J usage is TRBJ2-6; D ambiguous. Germline lookup yields CDR1 LNHDA and CDR2 SQIVND (reference sequence). The CDR3 consists of 14 residues. V was shortened by 7 bases and J by 2 bases, with 9 bases between the two germline ends. DNA for the CDR3: TGTGCCAGTACCTGGCGAGCTGGGGCCAACGTCCTGACTTTC. Its protein is CASTWRAGANVLTF.

This sequence joins TRBV20-1 and TRBJ1-5; TRBD1 might be the D (5 bases). V was shortened by 5 bases and J by 5 bases, with 10 bases between the two germline ends. The CDR3 has 12 amino acids. Germline values: CDR1 DFQATT, CDR2 SNEGSKA (reference sequence). CDR3 loop: CSAVQGYQPQHF. As DNA, the CDR3 is TGCAGTGCTGTCCAGGGTTATCAGCCCCAGCATTTT.

This clonotype was counted ten times or more. The chain recombines TRBV2 with TRBJ1-3; D is unclear. Trimming pared 5 bases from V and 0 bases from J, leaving 5 bases between. The CDR3 is 13 amino acids. Germline V lookup: CDR1 SNHLY, CDR2 FYNNEI. CDR3 in amino acids: CASSRRSGNTIYF. For the CDR3, the DNA is TGTGCCAGCAGTCGACGCTCTGGAAACACCATATATTTT.

This clonotype was observed many times. This chain connects TRBV6-6 to TRBJ2-1; TRBD2 matches at 7 bases. The CDR3 loop spans 17 amino acids. The V gene end was trimmed by 0 bases and the J gene end by 3 bases; junction bases not matched to a gene: 8. Per germline, CDR1 MNHNY and CDR2 SVGAGI (reference sequence). This CDR3 is CASSYSGGGLRYNEQFF. Written as DNA, the CDR3 is TGTGCCAGCAGTTACTCGGGGGGGGGTTTGCGCTACAATGAGCAGTTCTTC.

This clonotype appeared many times. The chain joins TRBV28 to TRBJ1-2; D remains unclear. CDR1 is MDHEN and CDR2 is SYDVKM in the germline V gene. CDR3 length: 12 residues. The V gene lost 5 bases and the J gene lost 3 bases, with 7 bases spanning the gap. This CDR3 reads CASSVADYGYTF. CDR3 sequence (DNA): TGTGCCAGCAGTGTAGCGGACTATGGCTACACCTTC.

In the case of this clonotype: This may be a read error, as it is one base from a much larger clone. The V call is TRBV12-3 or TRBV12-4, the J call TRBJ2-5; D gene unclear. The CDR3 is 13 residues long. Trimming stripped 3 bases from V and 13 bases from J, with 18 bases between. The CDR3 is CASSFWRTESWYF. The CDR3 bases are TGTGCCAGCAGTTTTTGGCGGACCGAGTCTTGGTACTTC.

Of note for this clonotype: A much larger clone differs by one base, so this may be a read error. The rearrangement joins TRBV6-1 to TRBJ2-1; D is perhaps TRBD2 (6 bases). Trimming pared 5 bases from V and 8 bases from J, leaving 19 bases between. Germline V gives CDR1 MNHNS, CDR2 SASEGT. CDR3 size: 15 residues. The CDR3 DNA sequence: TGTGCCAGCAGTCCCCCGGGAGCGAGAGAGGATGAGCAGTTCTTC. Translation gives CASSPPGAREDEQFF.

The chain's CDR3 is CASSEIDENTEAFF. The CDR3 nucleotides are TGCGCCAGCAGTGAGATCGACGAGAACACTGAAGCTTTCTTT. This chain uses TRBV10-1 with TRBJ1-1; D uncertain. CDR1 is WNHNN, CDR2 SYGVQD, per germline (reference sequence). The CDR3 is 14 residues long. Trimming left V 2 bases short and J 1 base short, with 8 bases between.

The chain is built from TRBV9 and TRBJ2-4, with TRBD1 matching over 9 bases. The CDR3 has 14 amino acids. With V trimmed by 3 bases and J by 4 bases, 2 bases remained unmatched. Germline loops: CDR1 SGDLS, CDR2 YYNGEE. The CDR3 DNA reads as TGTGCCAGCAGCGCGGGACAGGGAAAAAACATTCAGTACTTC. Its translation is CASSAGQGKNIQYF.

This clonotype was counted ten times or more. The chain couples TRBV7-2 to TRBJ1-5, with D unclear. Trimming shortened V by 3 bases and J by 0 bases, and 9 bases separated the two germline ends. CDR3 size: 15 residues. Germline assignment: CDR1 SGHTA and CDR2 FQGNSA. The CDR3 sequence is CASSFSQASNQPQHF. CDR3 DNA sequence: TGTGCCAGCAGCTTTTCTCAGGCTAGCAATCAGCCCCAGCATTTT.

At least ten counts were recorded for this clonotype. V usage is TRBV5-1 and J usage is TRBJ1-1; D is undetermined. V was shortened by 1 base and J by 1 base, with 8 bases between the two germline ends. Germline CDR1 SGHRS, CDR2 YFSETQ. The CDR3 has 14 amino acids. The CDR3 protein is CASSLSPRNTEAFF. In DNA, the CDR3 is TGCGCCAGCAGCTTGAGTCCCAGGAACACTGAAGCTTTCTTT.

On this clonotype: A much more abundant neighbour one base away suggests this may be a read error. The J gene is TRBJ2-7, the V gene TRBV27; D gene unclear. CDR1 and CDR2 from the germline V gene are MNHEY and SMNVEV (reference sequence). There are 14 residues in the CDR3. V gave up 3 bases and J gave up 3 bases, with 12 bases separating them. The DNA of the CDR3 is TGTGCCAGCAGTTTGAGAGGATGGGGCTACGAGCAGTACTTC. The encoded protein is CASSLRGWGYEQYF.

In this sample, this clonotype turned up many times. The V and J genes are TRBV5-1 and TRBJ2-7, with D unresolved. The V gene lost 0 bases and the J gene lost 0 bases, with 4 bases spanning the gap. CDR3 length: 13 residues. The germline V gene has CDR1 SGHRS and CDR2 YFSETQ. Here the CDR3 reads CASSLDYSYEQYF. The CDR3 DNA sequence: TGCGCCAGCAGCTTGGACTACTCCTACGAGCAGTACTTC.

About this clonotype: A much larger clone differs by one base, so this may be a read error. The rearrangement uses TRBV20-1 and TRBJ2-1; D is possibly TRBD2 (5 bases). CDR1 is DFQATT, CDR2 SNEGSKA, per germline (reference sequence). CDR3 length: 13 amino acids. Between the trimmed V and J ends, which lost 2 bases and 6 bases, there was a span of 11 bases. This chain's CDR3 is CSARRAACNEQFF. In DNA, the CDR3 is TGCAGTGCTAGACGAGCGGCGTGCAATGAGCAGTTCTTC.

There are many counts of this clonotype. The rearrangement links TRBV2 to TRBJ1-6; D remains ambiguous. Germline V gives CDR1 SNHLY, CDR2 FYNNEI. V was shortened by 3 bases and J by 7 bases, with 7 bases between the two germline ends. The CDR3 is 13 amino acids. Written as DNA, the CDR3 is TGTGCCAGCAGTGATGAAGCAAATTCACCCCTCCACTTT. Amino acid sequence: CASSDEANSPLHF.

This clonotype occurred many times. V usage is TRBV18 and J usage is TRBJ2-7, with TRBD1 as a possible D gene (6 bases). Looked up from germline, CDR1 is KGHSH and CDR2 is LQKENI. V gave up 8 bases and J gave up 2 bases, with 16 bases separating them. This CDR3 has 14 amino acids. DNA of the CDR3: TGTGCCAGCGCCACAGAGACAGGTCCCTACGAGCAGTACTTC. Its protein is CASATETGPYEQYF.

This clonotype has ten or more counts. This sequence joins TRBV9 and TRBJ2-7; perhaps TRBD1 as D (6 bases). Trimming removed 4 bases from V and 3 bases from J, with 17 bases in between. The CDR3 is 15 amino acids. Germline CDR1 reads SGDLS; CDR2 reads YYNGEE. CDR3 in DNA: TGTGCCAGCAGCCTCGGGTCGGGACACATCTACGAGCAGTACTTC. Translating gives CASSLGSGHIYEQYF.